This T cell receptor beta chain derives from a study of T cells in Graves' hyperthyroidism and ophthalmopathy. Overall study context: Peripheral blood was taken when the disease was first diagnosed, before any treatment began.

The V end was cut by 0 bases, the J end by 3 bases, with 9 bases between. CDR1 SGDLS and CDR2 YYNGEE come from the germline V gene. This CDR3 has 14 amino acids. Among the patients, aged 18 to 65, hyperthyroidism was newly diagnosed and had lasted under 2 months. Any patient presenting with uncontrolled infection, other autoimmune disease, pregnancy or lactation was left out. Amplified regions were TCR beta CDR3 sequences from RNA transcripts. The HTBI set primed first-round TCR CDR3 RT-PCR. TCRdb fed the multiplex PCR reads into MiXCR, producing one record per CDR3 protein. The repertoire has roughly 710,000 distinct CDR3 sequences, roughly a third of them found once; the top ten carry around 31%.

The sequencing input was blood. The TCR originated in a woman aged 40 to 50 with Graves' hyperthyroidism. The V call is TRBV9, the J call TRBJ1-1, with D hard to call. DNA of the CDR3: TGTGCCAGCAGCGTAGACCTAGAGGACACTGAAGCTTTCTTT. Protein: CASSVDLEDTEAFF.